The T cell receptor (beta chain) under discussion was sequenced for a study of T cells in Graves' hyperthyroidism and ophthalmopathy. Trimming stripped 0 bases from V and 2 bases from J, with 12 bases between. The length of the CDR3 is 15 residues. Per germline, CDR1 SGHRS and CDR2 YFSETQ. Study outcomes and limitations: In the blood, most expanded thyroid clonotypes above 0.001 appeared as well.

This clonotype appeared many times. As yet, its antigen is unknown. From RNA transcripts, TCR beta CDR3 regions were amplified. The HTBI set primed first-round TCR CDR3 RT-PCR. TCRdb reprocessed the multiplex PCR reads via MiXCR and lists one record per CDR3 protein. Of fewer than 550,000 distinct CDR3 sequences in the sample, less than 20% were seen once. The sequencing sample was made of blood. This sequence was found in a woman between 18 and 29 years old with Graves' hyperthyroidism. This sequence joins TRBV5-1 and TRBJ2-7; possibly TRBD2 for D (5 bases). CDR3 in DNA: TGCGCCAGCAGCTTGGGCGAAGCGGCGACCTACGAGCAGTACTTC. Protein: CASSLGEAATYEQYF.